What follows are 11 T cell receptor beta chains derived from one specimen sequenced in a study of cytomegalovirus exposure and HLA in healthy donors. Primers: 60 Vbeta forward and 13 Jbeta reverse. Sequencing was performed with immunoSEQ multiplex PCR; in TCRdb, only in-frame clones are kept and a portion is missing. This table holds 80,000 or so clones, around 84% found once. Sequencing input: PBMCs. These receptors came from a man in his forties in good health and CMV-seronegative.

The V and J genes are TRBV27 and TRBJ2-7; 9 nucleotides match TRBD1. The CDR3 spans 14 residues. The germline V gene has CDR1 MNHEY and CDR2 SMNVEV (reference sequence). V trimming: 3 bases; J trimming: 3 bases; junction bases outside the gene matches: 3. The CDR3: CASSFSGQGYEQYF. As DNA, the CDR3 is TGTGCCAGCAGTTTTTCGGGACAGGGCTACGAGCAGTACTTC.

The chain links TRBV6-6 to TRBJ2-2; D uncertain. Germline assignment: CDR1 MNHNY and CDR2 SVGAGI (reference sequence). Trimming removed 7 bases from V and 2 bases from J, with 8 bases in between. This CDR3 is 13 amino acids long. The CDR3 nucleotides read TGTGCCAGCACCTATTTAAACACCGGGGAGCTGTTTTTT. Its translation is CASTYLNTGELFF.

The CDR3 is CASSRVAVSSYNEQFF. As DNA, the CDR3 is TGTGCCAGCAGCCGCGTAGCGGTGAGCTCCTACAATGAGCAGTTCTTC. V and J are TRBV7-9 and TRBJ2-1; D may be TRBD2 (6 bases). From germline, CDR1 is SEHNR and CDR2 FQNEAQ (reference sequence). The CDR3 runs 16 residues. The germline V and J ends were trimmed by 5 bases and 0 bases, with 14 bases remaining between them.

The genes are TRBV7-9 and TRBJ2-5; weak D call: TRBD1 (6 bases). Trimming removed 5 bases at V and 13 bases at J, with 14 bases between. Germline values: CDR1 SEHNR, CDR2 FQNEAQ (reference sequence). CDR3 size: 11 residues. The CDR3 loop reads CASSPDRRMYF. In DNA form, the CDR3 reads TGTGCCAGCAGCCCGGACAGACGTATGTACTTC.

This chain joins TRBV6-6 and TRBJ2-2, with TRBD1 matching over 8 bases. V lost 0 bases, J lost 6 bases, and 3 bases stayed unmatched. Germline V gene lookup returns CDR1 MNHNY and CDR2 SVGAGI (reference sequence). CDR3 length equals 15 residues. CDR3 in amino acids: CASSYSGQGAGELFF. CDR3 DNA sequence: TGTGCCAGCAGTTACTCCGGACAGGGAGCCGGGGAGCTGTTTTTT.

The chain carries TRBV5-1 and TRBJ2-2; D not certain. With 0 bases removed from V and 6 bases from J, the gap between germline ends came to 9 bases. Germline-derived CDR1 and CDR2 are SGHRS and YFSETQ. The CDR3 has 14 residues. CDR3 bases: TGCGCCAGCAGCTTGGTCCCCTACGCCGGGGAGCTGTTTTTT. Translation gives CASSLVPYAGELFF.

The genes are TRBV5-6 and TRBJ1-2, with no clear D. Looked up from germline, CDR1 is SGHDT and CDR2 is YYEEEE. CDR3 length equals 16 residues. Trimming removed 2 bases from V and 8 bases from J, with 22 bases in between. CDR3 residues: CASSFGGTLTRDGYTF. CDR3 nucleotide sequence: TGTGCCAGCAGCTTCGGAGGTACCCTAACACGAGACGGCTACACCTTC.

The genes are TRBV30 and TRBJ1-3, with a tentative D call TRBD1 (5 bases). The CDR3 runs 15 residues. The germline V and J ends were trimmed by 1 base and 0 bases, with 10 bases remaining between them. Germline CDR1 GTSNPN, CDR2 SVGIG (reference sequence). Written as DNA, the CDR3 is TGTGCCTGGAGTGAGCTCGGGGGCTCTGGAAACACCATATATTTT. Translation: CAWSELGGSGNTIYF.

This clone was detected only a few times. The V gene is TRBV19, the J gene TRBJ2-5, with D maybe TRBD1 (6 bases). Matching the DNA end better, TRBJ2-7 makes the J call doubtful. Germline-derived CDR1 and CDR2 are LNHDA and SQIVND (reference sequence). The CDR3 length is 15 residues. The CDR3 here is CASSIGWDKTYEQYF. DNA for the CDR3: TGTGCCAGTAGTATAGGGTGGGACAAGACCTACGAGCAGTACTTC.

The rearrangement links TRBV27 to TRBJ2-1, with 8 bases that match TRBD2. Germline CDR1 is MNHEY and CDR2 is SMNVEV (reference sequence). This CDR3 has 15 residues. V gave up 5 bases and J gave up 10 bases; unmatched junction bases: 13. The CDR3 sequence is CASSLQGLAAGEQFF. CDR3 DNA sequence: TGTGCCAGCAGTCTCCAAGGACTAGCAGCAGGGGAGCAGTTCTTC.

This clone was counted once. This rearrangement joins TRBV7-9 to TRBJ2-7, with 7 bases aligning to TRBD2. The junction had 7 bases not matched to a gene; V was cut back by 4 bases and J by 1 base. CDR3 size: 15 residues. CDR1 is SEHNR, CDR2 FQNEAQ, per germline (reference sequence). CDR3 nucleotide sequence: TGTGCCAGCAGCTCCGGGAGGCCCAGGTCCTACGAGCAGTACTTC. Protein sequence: CASSSGRPRSYEQYF.